This T cell receptor (beta chain) stems from a study of monozygotic twins with inflammatory bowel disease. The CDR3 is made up of 14 amino acids. Per the germline V gene, CDR1 is SGHRS and CDR2 is YFSETQ. Eight distinct reactions (per sample) were used to make the cDNA. Reanalyzing the 5' RACE reads, TCRdb keeps one entry per CDR3 protein, without DNA. The sample totals around 370,000 distinct CDR3 sequences. Material: blood. This clonotype was obtained from a human donor with ulcerative colitis or Crohn's disease, or a healthy co-twin of an affected twin (not recorded which). V is TRBV5-1 and J is TRBJ2-1; without DNA, the TCRdb call of TRBD1 cannot be checked. This CDR3 is CASSLDPLYNEQFF.